The sample holds one count of the clone carrying this TCR beta chain. The CDR3 runs to 17 residues. The V and J ends lost 4 bases and 5 bases, in that order; junction bases with no gene match: 12. Looked up from germline, CDR1 is SGHRS and CDR2 is YFSETQ. These data belong to a study of stem cell transplantation in POMP-related autoinflammatory disease. Study-level background: Neutrophil and platelet engraftment from the graft donor was 100% through one year after transplant.

Sequencing used immunoSEQ multiplex PCR; TCRdb keeps in-frame clones, though not all of them. The data show 7,500 to 10,000 clones, roughly 85% seen once. The receptor was derived from a human patient with POMP-related autoinflammation and immune dysregulation (PRAID). A share of the T cells may be of graft donor origin. The V gene is TRBV5-1, the J gene TRBJ1-4, with 9 positions matching TRBD1. The sample consisted of CD8+ T cells from PBMCs, taken after stem cell transplantation. In DNA form, the CDR3 reads TGCGCCAGCAGCAAGAGGACAGGGGAGGAAAGGAATGAAAAACTGTTTTTT. Amino acid sequence: CASSKRTGEERNEKLFF.